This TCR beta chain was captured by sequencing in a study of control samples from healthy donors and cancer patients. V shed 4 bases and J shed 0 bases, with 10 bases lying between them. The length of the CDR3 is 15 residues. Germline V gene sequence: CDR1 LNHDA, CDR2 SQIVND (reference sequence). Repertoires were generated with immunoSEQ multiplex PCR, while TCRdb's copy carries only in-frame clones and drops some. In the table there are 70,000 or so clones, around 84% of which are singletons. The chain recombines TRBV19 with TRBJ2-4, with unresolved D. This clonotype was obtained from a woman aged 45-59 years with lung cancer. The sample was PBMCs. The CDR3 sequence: CASSRGNLAKNIQYF. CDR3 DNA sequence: TGTGCCAGTAGTAGGGGAAATCTAGCCAAAAACATTCAGTACTTC.